This T cell receptor beta chain was captured in a study of shared clonotypes between healthy human individuals (dated by TCRdb to the early 2020s). In the study overall: The cohort comprised a couple of women and a few men aged 18 to 49 years. For each donor, CD4 naive and CD4 memory were each run on three plates, CD8 naive on two plates, and CD8 memory on one plate. Blood TCR repertoires of a handful of healthy adults were deeply sequenced to estimate repertoire size and the extent of clonotype sharing between individuals. Per donor, leukapheresis produced somewhere between about 0.8 and 9 billion PBMCs. To increase sequencing depth and limit assay-specific biases, TCR repertoire library preparation and sequencing were carried out by different laboratories using diverse techniques.

A note on this clone: This receptor's antigen is unknown. Base-call qualities are not available, and no considerably larger clone is one nucleotide away.

TCR CDR3 regions were amplified from genomic DNA by multiplex PCR using the deep immunoSEQ assay. Genomic DNA extracted from each cell subset was distributed evenly over all wells of several immunoSEQ 96-well plates, and each plate served as one replicate. For sorted subsets, each replicate PCR was loaded with about 200 ng genomic DNA, equivalent to 30,000 or so T cell genomes. The purified libraries were quantified using a Qubit 3.0 fluorometer, sized with a Bioanalyzer 2100, and then quantified again using the KAPA Library Quantification kit. Every immunoSEQ 96-well plate was sequenced on a dedicated single-read 150-cycle Illumina NextSeq 550 flow cell. From the authors' description of their analysis: Because the immunoSEQ output held only junctional sequences and lacked quality scores, the filtering could not match the filtering applied to full-length reads. To assign V/J genes and CDR3, sequences were annotated against IMGT germline references using PyIR, a Python wrapper for IgBLAST v1.9. Reads were removed for weak V/J assignments (E-value above 1e-6), missing CDR3, stop codons, out-of-frame junctions, or ambiguous translated residues. A V3J clonotype was defined by an identical inferred V gene, J gene, and CDR3 amino acid sequence. To compute the percentage overlap between repertoires, the number of shared unique clonotypes was divided by the size of the smaller repertoire. Richness of each repertoire was evaluated using RTK rarefaction, the Chao1 estimator, and Recon v2.1 estimates of unobserved clonotypes. For all TCRbeta clonotypes obtained by the gDNA method from four donors, generation probabilities were computed with OLGA. The table was pulled from immuneACCESS by TCRdb, which kept in-frame rearrangements only. Such tables lose some clones; where checked, under half of the loss comes from unresolved V genes, and the rest has no known cause. That table gives V, J and clone size, and the DNA gave D and trimming. The sample table shows under 1,100,000 clones, and about 70% are seen once. In total, the top ten clones hold 1.5% of the sample.

Donors were healthy HIV-negative adults with no recently reported acute infections or vaccinations. Only Caucasian adults living in Nashville, Tennessee, USA were represented among the donors. Magnetic negative selection was used to enrich CD4+ T cells, after which naive cells were positively selected on CD45RA and the negative fraction became the memory subset. Blood was obtained by leukapheresis, after which PBMCs were separated by Ficoll-Histopaque density gradient centrifugation and cryopreserved in liquid nitrogen vapor phase. Analytical flow cytometry was used to check the purity and quantity of each magnetically sorted T cell population. Genomic DNA was isolated from every sorted fraction and measured by UV absorbance on a Nanodrop 2000c. CDR3 length: 14 amino acids, cysteine to phenylalanine. The sequence is cut down to CDR3 DNA, 42 bases in frame from base 1. The germline V gene (reference sequence) sets CDR1 to SGHKS and CDR2 to YYEKEE. Trimming costs V 2 bases and J 6 bases, and their ends lie 14 bases apart.

Study-wide findings and limitations: Estimated clonotype richness was generally larger for naive than for memory subsets. Compared with non-shared clonotypes, clonotypes shared by all four sorted-subset donors had higher generation probabilities. The genetic and exposure-history diversity represented was limited by the small number of donors. Sampling was limited to blood, and TCR repertoires in tissue likely differ from TCR repertoires in blood. Incomplete sequencing was indicated by rarefaction of sorted-subset datasets, despite the large sequencing depth. Pairwise subsampling indicated that sequencing depth was expected to affect the degree of clonotype sharing among donors. Across several donors, roughly 5% of naive CD4, more than 3% of naive CD8, 2% to 2.5% of memory CD4, and over 0.35% of memory CD8 clonotypes were shared.

Sequencing was carried out using memory CD4+ T cells sorted from blood. According to the study, the label for this sample's cell subset or site signals: CD45RA-negative fraction. This receptor chain uses TRBV5-5 and TRBJ1-2, and the D gene may be TRBD1, 5 bases matching. This TCR came from a man younger than 35 in good health. DNA sequence: TGTGCCAGCAGCTTTCTGACAGTTGGCAATGGCTACACCTTC. Its protein product is CASSFLTVGNGYTF.